These 17 T cell receptor beta chains were sequenced from one sample in a study of CXCR3-negative and CXCR3-positive naive CD8 T cells. Findings of the study overall: Comparison of naive cells showed more hydrophobic TRB CDR3s in CXCR3-positive than in CXCR3-negative naive cells.

UMI labels and 5' RACE were used to prepare the TRB cDNA libraries. For each CDR3 protein, TCRdb gives one entry from its re-call of the 5' RACE reads, without DNA. Its table lists 75,000 to 90,000 distinct CDR3 sequences. Their target antigens are unknown. Specimen: naive CXCR3+ CD8+ T cells from blood. Subset indicated: CD45RO-CCR7+CD27+CD95- naive CD8+ T cells expressing CXCR3 (TNR3+). These receptors came from a human donor in good health. Some clones in this sample may be carry-over from other donors' samples.

The chain couples TRBV28 to TRBJ2-7; TCRdb outputs TRBD1, but without DNA this stays unchecked. Germline V gene data show CDR1 as MDHEN and CDR2 as SYDVKM. CDR3 size: 15 residues. The CDR3 loop reads CASSSVLRVGYEQYF.

The chain recombines TRBV14 with TRBJ2-5. The germline V gene encodes CDR1 SGHDN and CDR2 FVKESK. The CDR3 runs to 13 residues. This chain's CDR3 is CASSQDSLETQYF. The variable domain in full, with the rest retrieved from reference TRBV14 and TRBJ2-5, is EAGVTQFPSHSVIEKGQTVTLRCDPISGHDNLYWYRRVMGKEIKFLLHFVKESKQDESGMPNNRFLAERTGGTYSTLKVQPAELEDSGVYFCASSQDSLETQYFGPGTRLLVL.

The genes are TRBV6-5 and TRBJ1-1; absent DNA, TCRdb's TRBD1 call cannot be checked. Germline V lookup: CDR1 MNHEY, CDR2 SVGAGI. CDR3 length equals 14 residues. The CDR3 reads CASSYRGAGTEAFF.

The chain recombines TRBV4-1 with TRBJ2-7; TCRdb returns TRBD2, unconfirmable since there is no DNA. Germline V gene lookup returns CDR1 MGHRA and CDR2 YSYEKL. The CDR3 loop spans 17 amino acids. This CDR3 reads CASSQDASSRGNYEQYF.

This chain uses TRBV7-9 with TRBJ2-1; TCRdb lists TRBD1, though no DNA is available to test this call. This CDR3 has 23 residues. Germline values: CDR1 SEHNR, CDR2 FQNEAQ (reference sequence). The CDR3 here is CASSFPNLGGLPLGGSSYNEQFF.

The chain employs TRBV4-3 and TRBJ2-1; the TRBD2 assignment by TCRdb is unverifiable without DNA. CDR3 length equals 15 residues. CDR1 LGHNA and CDR2 YSLEER come from the germline V gene. The CDR3 reads CASSQAPGGWYEQFF.

The gene calls are TRBV20-1 and TRBJ1-1. This CDR3 has 12 amino acids. Germline-derived CDR1 and CDR2 are DFQATT and SNEGSKA (reference sequence). The chain's CDR3 is CSAIIGSTEAFF.

V gene TRBV28 combines with J gene TRBJ2-7; TCRdb lists TRBD1, though no DNA is available to test this call. CDR1 is MDHEN, CDR2 SYDVKM, per germline. CDR3 length: 17 residues. CDR3 sequence: CASSTNRGLGMDYEQYF.

The rearrangement uses TRBV11-2 and TRBJ2-1; without DNA, the TCRdb call of TRBD2 cannot be checked. The germline CDR1 and CDR2 sequences are SGHAT and FQNNGV. The CDR3 runs 16 residues. The CDR3 spells CASSGGLAGVYNEQFF.

The chain couples TRBV29-1 to TRBJ2-7; TCRdb selects TRBD1, and the lack of DNA leaves this call unchecked. CDR3 length equals 15 residues. Germline-derived CDR1 and CDR2 are SQVTM and ANQGSEA. The CDR3 sequence is CSVDEYRGGYYEQYF.

This chain uses TRBV20-1 with TRBJ2-7; the TRBD1 assignment by TCRdb is unverifiable without DNA. This CDR3 spans 14 amino acids. The V gene's germline CDR1 is DFQATT and CDR2 SNEGSKA (reference sequence). The CDR3 protein is CSARPQGQAYEQYF.

The chain is built from TRBV28 and TRBJ2-1; the TRBD2 assignment by TCRdb is unverifiable without DNA. Germline values: CDR1 MDHEN, CDR2 SYDVKM. There are 14 residues in the CDR3. The CDR3 region is CASRLAGGRDEQFF.

The chain recombines TRBV5-1 with TRBJ1-4. The CDR3 is 13 amino acids. Germline values: CDR1 SGHRS, CDR2 YFSETQ. CDR3 loop: CASSTNLNEKLFF.

The chain has TRBV7-8 and TRBJ2-7; TCRdb's D call, TRBD1, is unchecked because there is no DNA. Looked up from germline, CDR1 is SGHVS and CDR2 is FQNEAQ. The CDR3 runs to 16 residues. CDR3 amino acids: CASSLVSYGDPYEQYF. Combining the CDR3 with reference TRBV7-8 and TRBJ2-7 gives the whole variable domain GAGVSQSPRYKVAKRGQDVALRCDPISGHVSLFWYQQALGQGPEFLTYFQNEAQLDKSGLPSDRFFAERPEGSVSTLKIQRTQQEDSAVYLCASSLVSYGDPYEQYFGPGTRLTVT.

The chain combines TRBV12-5 with TRBJ2-7. Per the germline V gene, CDR1 is LGHNT and CDR2 is FRNRAP. This CDR3 spans 12 amino acids. The CDR3 sequence is CASGPSSSEQYF. Based on the CDR3 plus reference TRBV12-5 and TRBJ2-7, the full variable domain is DARVTQTPRHKVTEMGQEVTMRCQPILGHNTVFWYRQTMMQGLELLAYFRNRAPLDDSGMPKDRFSAEMPDATLATLKIQPSEPRDSAVYFCASGPSSSEQYFGPGTRLTVT.

V and J are TRBV6-2 or TRBV6-3 and TRBJ2-7. CDR1 is MNHEY, CDR2 SVGEGT, per germline. This CDR3 region has 12 residues. CDR3 region: CASSYANYEQYF.

This sequence joins TRBV4-1 and TRBJ2-7; TCRdb picks TRBD1, but there is no DNA to check that call. CDR1 is MGHRA and CDR2 is YSYEKL in the germline V gene. This CDR3 spans 14 amino acids. CDR3: CASSPRDTAYEQYF.